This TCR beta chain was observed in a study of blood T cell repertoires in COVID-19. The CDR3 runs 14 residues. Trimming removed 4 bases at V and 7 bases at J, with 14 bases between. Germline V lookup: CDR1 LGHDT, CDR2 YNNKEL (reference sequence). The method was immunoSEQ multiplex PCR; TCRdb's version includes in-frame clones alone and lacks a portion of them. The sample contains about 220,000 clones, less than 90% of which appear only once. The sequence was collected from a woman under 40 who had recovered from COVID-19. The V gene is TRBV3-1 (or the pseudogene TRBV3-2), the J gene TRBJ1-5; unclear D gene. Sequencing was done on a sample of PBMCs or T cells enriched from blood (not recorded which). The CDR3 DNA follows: TGTGCCAGCAGCCTTCGGGGAGCAGACCAGCCCCAGCATTTT. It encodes CASSLRGADQPQHF.